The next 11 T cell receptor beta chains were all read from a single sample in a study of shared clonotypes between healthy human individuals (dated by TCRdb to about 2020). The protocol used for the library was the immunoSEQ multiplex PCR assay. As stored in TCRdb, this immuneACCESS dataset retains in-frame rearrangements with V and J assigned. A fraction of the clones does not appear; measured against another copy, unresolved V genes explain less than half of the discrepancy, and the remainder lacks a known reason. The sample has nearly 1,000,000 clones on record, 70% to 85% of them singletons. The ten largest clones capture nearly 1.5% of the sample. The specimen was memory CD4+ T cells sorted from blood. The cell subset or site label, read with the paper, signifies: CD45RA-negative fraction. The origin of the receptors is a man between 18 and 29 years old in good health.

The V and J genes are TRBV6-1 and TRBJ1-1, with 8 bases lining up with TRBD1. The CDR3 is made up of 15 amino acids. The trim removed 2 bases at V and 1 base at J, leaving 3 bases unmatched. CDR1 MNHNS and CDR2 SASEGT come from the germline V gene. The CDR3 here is CASSEQDRANTEAFF. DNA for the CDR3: TGTGCCAGCAGTGAACAGGACAGGGCGAACACTGAAGCTTTCTTT.

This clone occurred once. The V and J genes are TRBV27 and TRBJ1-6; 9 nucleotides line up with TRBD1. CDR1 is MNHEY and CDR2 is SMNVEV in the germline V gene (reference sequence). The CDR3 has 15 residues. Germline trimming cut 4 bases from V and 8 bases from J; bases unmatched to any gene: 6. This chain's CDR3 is CASSSSGQGYSPLHF. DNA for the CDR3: TGTGCCAGCAGTTCGTCGGGACAGGGATATTCACCCCTCCACTTT.

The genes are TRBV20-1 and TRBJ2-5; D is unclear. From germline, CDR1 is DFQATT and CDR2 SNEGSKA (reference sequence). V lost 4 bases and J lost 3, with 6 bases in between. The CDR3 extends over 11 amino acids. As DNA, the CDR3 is TGCAGTGCTATCCGGAAAGAGACCCAGTACTTC. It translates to CSAIRKETQYF.

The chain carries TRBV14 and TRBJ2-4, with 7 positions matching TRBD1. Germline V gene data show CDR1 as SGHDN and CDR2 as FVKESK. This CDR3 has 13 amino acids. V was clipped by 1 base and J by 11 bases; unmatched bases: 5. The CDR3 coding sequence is TGTGCCAGCAGCCAAGCTAGGGGGACAGTTCAGTACTTC. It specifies CASSQARGTVQYF.

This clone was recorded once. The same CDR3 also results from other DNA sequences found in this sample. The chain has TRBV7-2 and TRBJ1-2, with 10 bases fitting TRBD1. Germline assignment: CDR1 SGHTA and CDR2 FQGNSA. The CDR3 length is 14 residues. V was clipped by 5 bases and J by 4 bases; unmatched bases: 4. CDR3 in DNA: TGTGCCAGCAGCCCCAGACAGGGGGCCTATGGCTACACCTTC. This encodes CASSPRQGAYGYTF.

CDR3 DNA sequence: TGTGCCAGCAGTGAATACTACGAGCAGTACTTC. Encoded protein: CASSEYYEQYF. V is TRBV28 and J is TRBJ2-7, with D unclear. Germline V CDR1 and CDR2: MDHEN, SYDVKM. The CDR3 runs 11 residues. Deletions cut 5 bases from V and 3 bases from J, with 5 bases between.

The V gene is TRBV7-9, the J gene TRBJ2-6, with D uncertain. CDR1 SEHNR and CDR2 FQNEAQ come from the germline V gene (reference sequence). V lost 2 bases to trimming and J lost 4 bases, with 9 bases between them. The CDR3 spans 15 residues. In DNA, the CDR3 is TGTGCCAGCAGCTTAACTGGAAGGGGGGCCAACGTCCTGACTTTC. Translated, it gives CASSLTGRGANVLTF.

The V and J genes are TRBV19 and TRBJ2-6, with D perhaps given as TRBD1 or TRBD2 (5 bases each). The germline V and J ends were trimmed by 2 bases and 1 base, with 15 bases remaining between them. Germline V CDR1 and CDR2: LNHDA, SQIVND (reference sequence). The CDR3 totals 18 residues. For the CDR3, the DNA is TGTGCCAGTAGTATATTTGGGACGGTGAGATCTGGGGCCAACGTCCTGACTTTC. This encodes CASSIFGTVRSGANVLTF.

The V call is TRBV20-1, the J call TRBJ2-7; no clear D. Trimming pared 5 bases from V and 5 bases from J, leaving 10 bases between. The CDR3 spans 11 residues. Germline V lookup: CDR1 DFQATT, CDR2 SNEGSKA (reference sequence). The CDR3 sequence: CSAGGVHEQYF. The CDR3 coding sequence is TGCAGTGCTGGTGGGGTCCACGAGCAGTACTTC.

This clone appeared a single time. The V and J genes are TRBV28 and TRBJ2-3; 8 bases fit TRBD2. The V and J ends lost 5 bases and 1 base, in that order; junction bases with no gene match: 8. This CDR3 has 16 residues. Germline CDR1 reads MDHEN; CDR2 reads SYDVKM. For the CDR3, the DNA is TGTGCCAGCAGTCGCTCCGGGGGGGCGGGCACAGATACGCAGTATTTT. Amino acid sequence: CASSRSGGAGTDTQYF.

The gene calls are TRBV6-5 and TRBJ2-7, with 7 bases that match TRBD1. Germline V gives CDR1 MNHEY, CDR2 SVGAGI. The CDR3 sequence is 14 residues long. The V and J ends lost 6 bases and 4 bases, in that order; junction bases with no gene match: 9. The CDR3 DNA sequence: TGTGCCAGCAGGCCACCGGGACAGCCTTACGAGCAGTACTTC. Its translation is CASRPPGQPYEQYF.